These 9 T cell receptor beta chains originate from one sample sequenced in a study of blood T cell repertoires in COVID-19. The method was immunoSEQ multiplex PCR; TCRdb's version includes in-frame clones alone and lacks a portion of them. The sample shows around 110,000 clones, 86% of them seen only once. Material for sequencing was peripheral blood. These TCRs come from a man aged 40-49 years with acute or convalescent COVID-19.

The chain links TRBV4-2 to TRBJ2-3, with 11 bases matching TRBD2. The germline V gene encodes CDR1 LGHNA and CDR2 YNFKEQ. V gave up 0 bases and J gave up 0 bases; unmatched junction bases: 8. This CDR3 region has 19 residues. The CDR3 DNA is TGTGCCAGCAGCCAAGAGCAGGGTAGCGGGGGGGGTAGCACAGATACGCAGTATTTT. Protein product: CASSQEQGSGGGSTDTQYF.

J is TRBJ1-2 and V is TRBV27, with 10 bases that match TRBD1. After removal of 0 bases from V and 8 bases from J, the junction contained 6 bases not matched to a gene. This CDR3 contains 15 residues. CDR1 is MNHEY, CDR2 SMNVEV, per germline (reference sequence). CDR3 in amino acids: CASSLSIGTGVGYTF. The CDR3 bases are TGTGCCAGCAGTTTATCGATCGGGACAGGGGTCGGCTACACCTTC.

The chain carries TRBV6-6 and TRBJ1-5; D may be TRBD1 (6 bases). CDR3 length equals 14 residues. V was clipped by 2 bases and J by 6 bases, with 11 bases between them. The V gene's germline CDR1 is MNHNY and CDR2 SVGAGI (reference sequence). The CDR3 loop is CASSYGQGSQPQHF. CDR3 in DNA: TGTGCCAGCAGTTACGGGCAGGGGAGTCAGCCCCAGCATTTT.

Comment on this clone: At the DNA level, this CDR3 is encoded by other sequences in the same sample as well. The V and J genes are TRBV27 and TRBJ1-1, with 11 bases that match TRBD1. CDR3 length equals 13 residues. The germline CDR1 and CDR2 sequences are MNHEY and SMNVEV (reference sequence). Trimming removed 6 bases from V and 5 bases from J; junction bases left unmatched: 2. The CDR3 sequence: CASRDRGRTEAFF. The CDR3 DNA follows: TGTGCCAGCAGGGACAGGGGGCGTACTGAAGCTTTCTTT.

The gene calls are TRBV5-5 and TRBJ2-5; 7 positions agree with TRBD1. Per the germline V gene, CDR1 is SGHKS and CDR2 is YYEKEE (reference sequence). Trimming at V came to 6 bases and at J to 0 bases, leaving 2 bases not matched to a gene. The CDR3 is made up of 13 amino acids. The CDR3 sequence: CASTGTDQETQYF. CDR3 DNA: TGTGCCAGCACAGGGACAGACCAAGAGACCCAGTACTTC.

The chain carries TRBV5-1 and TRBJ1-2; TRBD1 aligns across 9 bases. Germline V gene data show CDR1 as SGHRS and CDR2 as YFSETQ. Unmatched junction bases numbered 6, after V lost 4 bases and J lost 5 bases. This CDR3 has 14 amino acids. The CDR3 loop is CASSGRTGVYGYTF. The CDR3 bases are TGCGCCAGCAGCGGGCGGACAGGGGTGTATGGCTACACCTTC.

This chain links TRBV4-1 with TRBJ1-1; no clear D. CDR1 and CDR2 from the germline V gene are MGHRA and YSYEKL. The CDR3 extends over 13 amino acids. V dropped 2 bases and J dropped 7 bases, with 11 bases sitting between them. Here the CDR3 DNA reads TGCGCCAGCAGCCAATCCAGATCCGATGAAGCTTTCTTT. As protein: CASSQSRSDEAFF.

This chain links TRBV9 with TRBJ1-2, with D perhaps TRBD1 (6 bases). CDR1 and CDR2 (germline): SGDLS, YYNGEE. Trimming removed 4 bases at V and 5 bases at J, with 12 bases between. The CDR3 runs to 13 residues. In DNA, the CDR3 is TGTGCCAGCAGCCCTCTACAGGGTTATGGCTACACCTTC. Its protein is CASSPLQGYGYTF.

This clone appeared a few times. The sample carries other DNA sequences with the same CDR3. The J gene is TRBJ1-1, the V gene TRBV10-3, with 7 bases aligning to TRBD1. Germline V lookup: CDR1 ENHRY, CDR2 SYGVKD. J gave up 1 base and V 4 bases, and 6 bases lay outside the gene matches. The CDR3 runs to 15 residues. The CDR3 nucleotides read TGTGCCATCAGTGCGGGAGACAGGGCGAACACTGAAGCTTTCTTT. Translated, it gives CAISAGDRANTEAFF.